The source of this T cell receptor (beta chain) is a study of cytomegalovirus exposure and HLA in healthy donors. The PCR ran on 60 Vbeta and 13 Jbeta primers. Method: immunoSEQ multiplex PCR; TCRdb's copy keeps in-frame clones and lacks some. The profile shows tens of thousands of clones, about 84% of them singletons. This clone was seen just once. V dropped 5 bases and J dropped 4 bases, with 11 bases sitting between them. The CDR3 is 14 residues long. The germline V gene has CDR1 SGHVS and CDR2 FNYEAQ. What was sequenced was PBMCs. The chain combines TRBV7-6 with TRBJ2-2; D may be TRBD2 (6 bases). The source of this sequence is a girl aged 2-10 years in good health and CMV-seropositive. The CDR3 is CASSSSSATGELFF. The CDR3 coding sequence is TGTGCCAGCAGCAGTTCTAGCGCCACCGGGGAGCTGTTTTTT.